This record concerns one TCR beta chain sequence. The antigen is undetermined. This record comes from a study of cytomegalovirus exposure and HLA in healthy donors. CDR3 size: 13 residues. Between the trimmed V and J ends, which lost 3 bases and 5 bases, there was a span of 10 bases. CDR1 SGHVS and CDR2 FQNEAQ come from the germline V gene. Primers included in the PCR were 60 Vbeta and 13 Jbeta primers. How the authors handled the data: Roughly 12 million shared chains were among some 80 million unique TCR beta chains counted in a later analysis. TCRdb's copy holds only in-frame clones and misses some; the assay was immunoSEQ multiplex PCR. V and J calls and clone size are copied from that table; D and trimming were computed from the DNA. Of 100,000 to 150,000 clones listed, 70% to 90% are singletons. Study conclusions and caveats: In a later analysis, specific HLA alleles were associated with approximately 16,000 TCR beta sequences at a 0.05 false discovery rate.

This chain connects TRBV7-8 to TRBJ2-5; the D gene is possibly TRBD2 (5 bases). Specimen: PBMCs. This receptor was obtained from a man in his forties or fifties in good health and CMV-seronegative. CDR3 residues: CASSFAGWETQYF. In DNA form, the CDR3 reads TGTGCCAGCAGCTTCGCGGGTTGGGAGACCCAGTACTTC.